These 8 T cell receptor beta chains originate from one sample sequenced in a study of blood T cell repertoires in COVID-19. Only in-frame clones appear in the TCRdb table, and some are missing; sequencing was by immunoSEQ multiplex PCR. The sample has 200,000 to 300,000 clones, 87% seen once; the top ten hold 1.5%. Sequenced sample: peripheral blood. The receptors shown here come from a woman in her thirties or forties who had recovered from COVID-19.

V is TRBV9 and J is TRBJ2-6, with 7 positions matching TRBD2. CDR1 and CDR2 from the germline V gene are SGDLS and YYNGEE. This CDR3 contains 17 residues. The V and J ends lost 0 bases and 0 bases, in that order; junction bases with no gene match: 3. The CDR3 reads CASSVGRGISGANVLTF. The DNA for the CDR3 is TGTGCCAGCAGCGTAGGGCGGGGGATCTCTGGGGCCAACGTCCTGACTTTC.

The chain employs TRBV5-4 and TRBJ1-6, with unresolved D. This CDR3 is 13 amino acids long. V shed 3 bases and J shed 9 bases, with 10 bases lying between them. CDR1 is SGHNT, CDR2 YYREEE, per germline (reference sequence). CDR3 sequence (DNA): TGTGCCAGCAGCTCTTTGGAGGGTTCACCCCTCCACTTT. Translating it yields CASSSLEGSPLHF.

The CDR3 nucleotides read TGTGCCAGCAGCCCGGGACAGGGGGAAGAAGAGACCCAGTACTTC. This codes for CASSPGQGEEETQYF. The chain couples TRBV11-3 to TRBJ2-5, with 11 bases lining up with TRBD1. Germline V gene sequence: CDR1 SGHNT, CDR2 YENEEA. Germline trimming cut 5 bases from V and 3 bases from J; bases unmatched to any gene: 5. The CDR3 loop spans 15 amino acids.

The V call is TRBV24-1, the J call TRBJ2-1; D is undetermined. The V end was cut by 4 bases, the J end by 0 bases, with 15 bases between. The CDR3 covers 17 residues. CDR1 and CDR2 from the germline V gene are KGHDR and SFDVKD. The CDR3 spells CATSDPGGRSSYNEQFF. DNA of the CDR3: TGTGCCACCAGTGACCCTGGCGGAAGATCCTCCTACAATGAGCAGTTCTTC.

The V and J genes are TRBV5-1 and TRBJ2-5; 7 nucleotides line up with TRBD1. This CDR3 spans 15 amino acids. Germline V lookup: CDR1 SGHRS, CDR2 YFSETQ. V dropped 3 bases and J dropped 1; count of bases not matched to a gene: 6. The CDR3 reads CASSSAGTVQETQYF. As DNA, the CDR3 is TGCGCCAGCAGCTCAGCCGGGACAGTCCAAGAGACCCAGTACTTC.

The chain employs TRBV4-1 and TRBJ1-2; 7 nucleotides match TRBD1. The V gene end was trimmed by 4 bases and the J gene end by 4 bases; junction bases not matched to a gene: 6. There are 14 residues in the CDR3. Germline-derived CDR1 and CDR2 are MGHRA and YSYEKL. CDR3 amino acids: CASSRQGVGYGYTF. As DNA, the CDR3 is TGCGCCAGCAGCCGACAGGGAGTAGGCTATGGCTACACCTTC.

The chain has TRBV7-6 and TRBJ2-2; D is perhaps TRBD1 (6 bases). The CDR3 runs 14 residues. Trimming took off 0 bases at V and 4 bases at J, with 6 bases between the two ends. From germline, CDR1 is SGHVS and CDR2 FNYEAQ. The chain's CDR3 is CASSLARGTGELFF. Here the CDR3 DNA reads TGTGCCAGCAGCTTAGCCAGGGGCACCGGGGAGCTGTTTTTT.

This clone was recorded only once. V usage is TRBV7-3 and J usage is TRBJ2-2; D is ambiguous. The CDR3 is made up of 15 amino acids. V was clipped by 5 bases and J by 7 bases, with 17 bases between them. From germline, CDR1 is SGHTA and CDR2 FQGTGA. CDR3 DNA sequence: TGTGCCAGCAGCATTAACCGCGCAAGTGGCGGGGAGCTGTTTTTT. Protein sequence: CASSINRASGGELFF. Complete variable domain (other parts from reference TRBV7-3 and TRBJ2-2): GAGVSQTPSNKVTEKGKYVELRCDPISGHTALYWYRQSLGQGPEFLIYFQGTGAADDSGLPNDRFFAVRPEGSVSTLKIQRTERGDSAVYLCASSINRASGGELFFGEGSRLTVL.